These T cell receptor beta chains were read from a single sample in a study of blood T cell repertoires in COVID-19. The protocol was immunoSEQ multiplex PCR, while the TCRdb copy is restricted to in-frame clones and leaves out a portion. This sample carries hundreds of thousands of clones, 70% to 90% of them seen once, and the ten largest clones take about 0.91%. Sequencing was done on a sample of peripheral blood. These receptors were obtained from a man between 18 and 29 years old with COVID-19, enrolled during active disease. CDR3s include the opening cysteine and the closing phenylalanine or tryptophan. A D gene is named only where the DNA matches it firmly. Size is stated for part of the rows, as once, few or many counts, or as a class when the clone is expanded.

j_gene	v_gene	d_gene	abundance	CDR3nt	CDR3aa
TRBJ1-2	TRBV7-9	TRBD1	once	TGTGCCAGCAGCTTAGGGACAGGGCACTATGGCTACACCTTC	CASSLGTGHYGYTF
TRBJ1-2	TRBV5-6	.	.	TGTGCCAGCAGCTTTGGGGCCGGAAGCAACTATGGCTACACCTTC	CASSFGAGSNYGYTF
TRBJ1-6	TRBV27	.	.	TGTGCCAGCAGTTCGGCGGGGAATTCACCCCTCCACTTT	CASSSAGNSPLHF
TRBJ1-1	TRBV10-3	.	.	TGTGCCATCAGTGAGGGTCAGGTAAAGAACACTGAAGCTTTCTTT	CAISEGQVKNTEAFF
TRBJ1-6	TRBV5-1	TRBD1	.	TGCGCCAGCAGCGCTGGGACAGGAGTTTCACCCCTCCACTTT	CASSAGTGVSPLHF
TRBJ1-6	TRBV6-1	TRBD1	.	TGTGCCAGCAGTGTTGACAGGGCCCCTTATAATTCACCCCTCCACTTT	CASSVDRAPYNSPLHF
TRBJ2-3	TRBV2	.	many	TGTGCCAGCAGTGAAGTTGTCGGGAGTGCAGATACGCAGTATTTT	CASSEVVGSADTQYF
TRBJ1-5	TRBV7-6	.	.	TGTGCCAGCAGCCCCCTTGGGGGGATCAGCAATCAGCCCCAGCATTTT	CASSPLGGISNQPQHF
TRBJ2-7	TRBV10-3	TRBD1	.	TGTGCCATCAAGCAGGGGGCTACCTACGAGCAGTACTTC	CAIKQGATYEQYF
TRBJ2-1	TRBV19	TRBD2	.	TGTGCCAGTAGTCCGGGACTAGCGGGGATCAACGATGAGCAGTTCTTC	CASSPGLAGINDEQFF
TRBJ1-2	TRBV6-4	.	.	TGTGCCAGCAGCGCACATGGTAACTATGGCTACACCTTC	CASSAHGNYGYTF
TRBJ2-2	TRBV2	TRBD2	.	TGTGCCAGCAGTGAAGCACTAGCGGGAGCCGGGGAGCTGTTTTTT	CASSEALAGAGELFF
TRBJ2-1	TRBV15	TRBD1	.	TGTGCCACCAGCGGAAAACAGGGGAATATGGACAATGAGCAGTTCTTC	CATSGKQGNMDNEQFF
TRBJ2-2	TRBV5-1	TRBD1	.	TGCGCCAGCAGCCCGACAGGGGCCTCCCGACCCCGATTGTCTTTCGGGGAGCTGTTTTTT	CASSPTGASRPRLSFGELFF
TRBJ2-2	TRBV7-9	TRBD2	few	TGTGCCAGCAGCTTACGTTTTGGACTAGCGGAGAACACCGGGGAGCTGTTTTTT	CASSLRFGLAENTGELFF
TRBJ1-4	TRBV5-6	TRBD1	.	TGTGCCAGCAGCTTGAGGACAGGGACTCAGAGTCCGTTTTTT	CASSLRTGTQSPFF
TRBJ2-1	TRBV18	.	.	TGTGCCAGCTCACCGGGAGCGGGCCTATACAATGAGCAGTTCTTC	CASSPGAGLYNEQFF
TRBJ2-7	TRBV18	TRBD2	.	TGTGCCAGCTCACCACCAACTAGCGGTTACGAGCAGTACTTC	CASSPPTSGYEQYF
TRBJ2-3	TRBV18	TRBD1	.	TGTGCCAGCTCACGGGGGCAGGGGGCGTCAGATACGCAGTATTTT	CASSRGQGASDTQYF
TRBJ2-3	TRBV18	TRBD2	.	TGTGCCAGCTTCGGACTAGCGGGGGGAGATACGCAGTATTTT	CASFGLAGGDTQYF
TRBJ2-2	TRBV7-6	TRBD1	.	TGTGCCAGCAGCCATGGGACAGCAGGATTCGGCGGGGAGCTGTTTTTT	CASSHGTAGFGGELFF
TRBJ2-1	TRBV5-1	.	.	TGCGCCAGCAGTTATCCCGGGGGTTCGCATGAGCAGTTCTTC	CASSYPGGSHEQFF
TRBJ1-1	TRBV4-1	TRBD1	once	TGCGCCAGCAGTTCAGGGGGCAATACTGAAGCTTTCTTT	CASSSGGNTEAFF
TRBJ1-4	TRBV2	.	few	TGTGCCAGCAGTCGGGAACCTGGTGGGAATGAAAAACTGTTTTTT	CASSREPGGNEKLFF
TRBJ1-3	TRBV5-4	TRBD1	.	TGTGCCAGCAGCCCCTCGACAGGGGGTGGAAACACCATATATTTT	CASSPSTGGGNTIYF
TRBJ1-5	TRBV29-1	TRBD1	.	TGCAGCGTTGGGACAGGGGGTCAGCCCCAGCATTTT	CSVGTGGQPQHF
TRBJ2-1	TRBV27	TRBD2	.	TGTGCCAGCAGTTTAAGGCTAGCGGCGGACAATGAGCAGTTCTTC	CASSLRLAADNEQFF
TRBJ2-6	TRBV2	.	.	TGTGCCAGCAGTGAAATTCAACTTGGGGCCAACGTCCTGACTTTC	CASSEIQLGANVLTF
TRBJ1-6	TRBV12-3/TRBV12-4	.	.	TGTGCCAGCAGTTCTGGAGATTCACCCCTCCACTTT	CASSSGDSPLHF
TRBJ2-7	TRBV6-5	.	.	TGTGCCAGCAGGACTAGGGGCTACGAGCAGTACTTC	CASRTRGYEQYF
TRBJ2-4	TRBV3-1/TRBV3-2	.	.	TGTGCCAGCAGCCAACCCGATCTCGGGGTGAACATTCAGTACTTC	CASSQPDLGVNIQYF
TRBJ2-5	TRBV25-1	TRBD2	.	TGTGCCAGCAGTCCCGCGTCAGTAGGACTAGCGGGAGAGACCCAGTACTTC	CASSPASVGLAGETQYF
TRBJ1-4	TRBV19	.	few	TGTGCCAGTAGTAATCCAGATGAAAAACTGTTTTTT	CASSNPDEKLFF
TRBJ2-5	TRBV9	TRBD1	.	TGTGCCAGCAGCGTAGGGGACAGGGGGCGTGAGACCCAGTACTTC	CASSVGDRGRETQYF
TRBJ2-7	TRBV2	.	.	TGTGCCAGCAGTAGCTCCCCCTACGAGCAGTACTTC	CASSSSPYEQYF
TRBJ2-3	TRBV7-8	.	.	TGTGCCAGCAGCCCGTATGGCGGGACTAGCACAGATACGCAGTATTTT	CASSPYGGTSTDTQYF
TRBJ2-5	TRBV2	TRBD2	.	TGTGCCAGTAAACCGGGACTAGCGGAAGAGACCCAGTACTTC	CASKPGLAEETQYF
TRBJ2-3	TRBV9	TRBD1	.	TGTGCCAGCAGCCTAGACAGGGGCACGCAGTATTTT	CASSLDRGTQYF
TRBJ1-1	TRBV2	.	.	TGTGCCAGCAGGTGGGAGACAGGGAACACTGAAGCTTTCTTT	CASRWETGNTEAFF
TRBJ1-2	TRBV24-1	TRBD1	.	TGTGCCACCAGTGAGACGACAGGGGACTATGGCTACACCTTC	CATSETTGDYGYTF
TRBJ1-1	TRBV3-1/TRBV3-2	.	.	TGTGCCAGCAGCCAAGTTACGGGGCGCGGGGATGAAGCTTTCTTT	CASSQVTGRGDEAFF
TRBJ2-5	TRBV9	TRBD1	.	TGTGCCAGCAGCGGAGGACAGGGGGTCGGGGAGACCCAGTACTTC	CASSGGQGVGETQYF
TRBJ1-1	TRBV25-1	TRBD1	.	TGTGCCAGCAGTGACACAAATAACAGGGGCACTGAAGCTTTCTTT	CASSDTNNRGTEAFF
TRBJ1-4	TRBV19	TRBD1	.	TGTGCCAGTAGTATTGCACGGACAGGGGAGCGAGAAAAACTGTTTTTT	CASSIARTGEREKLFF
TRBJ2-1	TRBV11-2	TRBD1	.	TGTGCCAGCAGCCCCAGAGGGGGCGGATTAGTAGTCCAGGATGAGCAGTTCTTC	CASSPRGGGLVVQDEQFF
TRBJ2-7	TRBV11-3	TRBD1	once	TGTGCCAGCAGCCCTCGCCGGGACAGACCCTACGAGCAGTACTTC	CASSPRRDRPYEQYF
TRBJ1-5	TRBV10-2	.	.	TGCGCCAGCAGGGGGGGTGGAAGCAATCAGCCCCAGCATTTT	CASRGGGSNQPQHF
TRBJ1-2	TRBV29-1	TRBD1	.	TGCAGCTTCAGCCACGGACAGGGAGGTGGCTACACCTTC	CSFSHGQGGGYTF